Following are 14 T cell receptor beta chains from one sample sequenced in a study of blood T cell repertoires in COVID-19. TCRdb keeps only in-frame clones here, not all; method: immunoSEQ multiplex PCR. This sample has about 37,000 clones, with 70% to 90% found just once. Sequenced material: peripheral blood. The receptors shown here come from a man aged 60 to 69 with active COVID-19.

The chain joins TRBV7-9 to TRBJ2-2; D remains ambiguous. The CDR3 spans 14 residues. The germline CDR1 and CDR2 sequences are SEHNR and FQNEAQ (reference sequence). V was clipped by 6 bases and J by 3 bases, with 11 bases between them. The CDR3 DNA follows: TGTGCCAGCAGACCAGGCTTCGACACCGGGGAGCTGTTTTTT. This translates into CASRPGFDTGELFF.

The rearrangement links TRBV3-1 (or the pseudogene TRBV3-2) to TRBJ2-3; a weak D match, TRBD1 (7 bases). Germline values: CDR1 LGHDT, CDR2 YNNKEL (reference sequence). The CDR3 is 15 amino acids. V was trimmed by 5 bases and J by 5 bases, leaving 17 bases between them. CDR3 amino acids: CASSFTRGRIDTQYF. In DNA, the CDR3 is TGTGCCAGCAGCTTCACCAGGGGGAGGATAGATACGCAGTATTTT.

The chain joins TRBV28 to TRBJ2-7; D unclear. V lost 7 bases to trimming and J lost 3 bases, with 13 bases between them. This CDR3 has 13 amino acids. Germline V gene data show CDR1 as MDHEN and CDR2 as SYDVKM. This CDR3 reads CASNSRLLYEQYF. The DNA for the CDR3 is TGTGCCAGCAACTCTAGACTCCTCTACGAGCAGTACTTC.

The chain links TRBV25-1 to TRBJ2-5; 7 nucleotides agree with TRBD1. After removal of 2 bases from V and 5 bases from J, the junction contained 5 bases not matched to a gene. The CDR3 runs 14 residues. From germline, CDR1 is MGHDK and CDR2 SYGVNS. CDR3 in amino acids: CASSEQQGWETQYF. The CDR3 nucleotides are TGTGCCAGCAGTGAACAACAGGGGTGGGAGACCCAGTACTTC.

The chain uses TRBV3-1 (or the pseudogene TRBV3-2) and TRBJ1-4; a weak D match, TRBD1 (5 bases). V dropped 2 bases and J dropped 8 bases, with 15 bases sitting between them. This CDR3 spans 15 amino acids. Germline loops: CDR1 LGHDT, CDR2 YNNKEL (reference sequence). CDR3 sequence reads: CASSQRGNIEEKLFF. The CDR3 coding sequence is TGTGCCAGCAGCCAAAGGGGAAATATTGAGGAAAAACTGTTTTTT.

The gene calls are TRBV12-3 or TRBV12-4 and TRBJ1-4; 8 bases agree with TRBD1. Losses at the gene ends were 6 bases for V and 8 bases for J; bases not matched to a gene: 5. This CDR3 has 13 residues. CDR3 DNA: TGTGCCAGCAGGGGGACAGGCCAAGAAAAACTGTTTTTT. Protein: CASRGTGQEKLFF.

The chain combines TRBV9 with TRBJ2-1; 13 bases are shared with TRBD2. Losses at the gene ends were 0 bases for V and 5 bases for J; bases not matched to a gene: 5. The CDR3 consists of 17 residues. From germline, CDR1 is SGDLS and CDR2 YYNGEE. The CDR3 DNA reads TGTGCCAGCAGCGTAGTCGGACTAGCGGGAGATCACAATGAGCAGTTCTTC. Translating gives CASSVVGLAGDHNEQFF.

V and J are TRBV4-2 and TRBJ2-1; D remains unclear. V was trimmed by 1 base and J by 4 bases, leaving 14 bases between them. Per the germline V gene, CDR1 is LGHNA and CDR2 is YNFKEQ. This CDR3 spans 16 amino acids. Written as DNA, the CDR3 is TGTGCCAGCAGCCAAGGAGGAACGGTTACTTACAATGAGCAGTTCTTC. It encodes CASSQGGTVTYNEQFF.

The chain joins TRBV6-5 to TRBJ1-1; D might be TRBD1 (6 bases). V gave up 6 bases and J gave up 1 base, with 12 bases separating them. CDR3 length: 14 residues. Germline values: CDR1 MNHEY, CDR2 SVGAGI. The CDR3 sequence: CASRAGHPNTEAFF. CDR3 nucleotides: TGTGCCAGCAGAGCGGGACATCCGAACACTGAAGCTTTCTTT.

The chain joins TRBV23-1 to TRBJ2-7; no clear D. TRBV23-1 is an open reading frame whose function is uncertain. Trimming stripped 0 bases from V and 0 bases from J, with 6 bases between. The CDR3 length is 14 residues. The CDR3 loop reads CASSQSNSSYEQYF. The CDR3, as DNA: TGCGCCAGCAGTCAATCGAACAGCTCCTACGAGCAGTACTTC.

A few counts support this clone. The chain uses TRBV15 and TRBJ2-1; TRBD1 matches 9 bases. The length of the CDR3 is 15 residues. Germline CDR1 is LNHNV and CDR2 is YYDKDF (reference sequence). The V segment lost 5 bases and the J segment 8 bases; nucleotides outside the gene matches: 10. Here the CDR3 DNA reads TGTGCCACCAGCTCGGACAGGGGAGGTGTGGATGAGCAGTTCTTC. Translating it yields CATSSDRGGVDEQFF.

The V gene is TRBV5-6, the J gene TRBJ2-5, with D possibly TRBD2 on 6 matching bases. CDR1 is SGHDT and CDR2 is YYEEEE in the germline V gene. V was cut by 7 bases and J by 5 bases, with 15 bases left in between. The CDR3 has 13 amino acids. In nucleotides, the CDR3 is TGTGCCAGCGCCCCGGGGGTAGTGGAGACCCAGTACTTC. This sequence encodes CASAPGVVETQYF.

The count of this clone is one. This rearrangement joins TRBV7-9 to TRBJ1-6, with 8 bases identical to TRBD1. V gave up 3 bases and J gave up 8 bases; unmatched junction bases: 3. Germline loops: CDR1 SEHNR, CDR2 FQNEAQ (reference sequence). The CDR3 extends over 14 amino acids. The CDR3 here is CASSLSTGDSPLHF. In nucleotides, the CDR3 is TGTGCCAGCAGCTTGTCGACAGGGGATTCACCCCTCCACTTT.

The V call is TRBV7-9, the J call TRBJ2-5; D is possibly TRBD1 (5 bases). In germline, CDR1 is SEHNR, CDR2 FQNEAQ (reference sequence). This CDR3 comprises 15 residues. V was cut by 2 bases and J by 3 bases, with 13 bases left in between. The CDR3 nucleotides read TGTGCCAGCAGCTTACTTGGGGCTAGGGAAGAGACCCAGTACTTC. It codes for CASSLLGAREETQYF.